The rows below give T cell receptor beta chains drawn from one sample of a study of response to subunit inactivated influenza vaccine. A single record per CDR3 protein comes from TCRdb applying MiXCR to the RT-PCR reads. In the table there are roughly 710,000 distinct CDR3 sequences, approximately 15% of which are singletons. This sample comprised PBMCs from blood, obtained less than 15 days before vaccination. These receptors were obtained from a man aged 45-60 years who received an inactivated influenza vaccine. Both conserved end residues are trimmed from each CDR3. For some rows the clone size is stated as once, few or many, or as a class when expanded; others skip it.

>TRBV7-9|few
ASTHRDRVYEQF
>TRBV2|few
ASSEGPLGGEKLF
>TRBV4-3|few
ASSPAPMGGEGITEAF
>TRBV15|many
ATSRDRETQY
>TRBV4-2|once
ASSHTGGGGGLYEQY
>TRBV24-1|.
ATSDGRTKNIQY
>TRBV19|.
ASTPSGQGSYEQY
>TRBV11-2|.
ASSLDAMNEQF
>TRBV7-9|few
ASSLAGQGQETQY
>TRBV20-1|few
SMEAGGQTDTQY
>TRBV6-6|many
ASSQGGDQPQH
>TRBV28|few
ASSFWTGVYEQY
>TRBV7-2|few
ASSLVSGATTGELF
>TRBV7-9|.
ASSLNRASNYGYT
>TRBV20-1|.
SANEGTDTQY
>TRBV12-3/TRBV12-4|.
ASSLGLAGGLTQY
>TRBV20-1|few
SASGQGADTQY
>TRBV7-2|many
ASSLGLAGGYEQF
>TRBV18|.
ASSPPPKGGKLF
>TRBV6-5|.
ASSSPGSETQY
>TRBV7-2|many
ASSLAAALNEQF
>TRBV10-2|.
ASIEPGRRTGELF
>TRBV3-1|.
ASGLGFSGTDTQY
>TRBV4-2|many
ASSQDTAGPRKDEQY
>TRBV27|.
ASSITGTSGRDTQY
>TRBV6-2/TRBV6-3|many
ASRTAGQGNQPQH
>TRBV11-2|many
ASSGGPRELF
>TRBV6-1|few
ASSPVRQGSNEKLF
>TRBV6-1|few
ASAVGTGVIETQY
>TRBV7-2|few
ASSFTRITYNEQF
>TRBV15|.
ATSRVATGGQETQY
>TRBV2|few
ASRAGKYQPQH
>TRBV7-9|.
ASSYKGAGELF
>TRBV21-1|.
ASSKDARLGYT
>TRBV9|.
ASSVGGSEQY
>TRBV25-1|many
ASSESGTEKQF
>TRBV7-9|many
ASSLEGSTSTGRKY
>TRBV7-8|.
ASSLWTSGGSYNEQF
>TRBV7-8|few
ASSLGGLAGASYEQY
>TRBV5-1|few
ASSTGFQLYGYT
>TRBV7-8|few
ASSKGLAGVTDTQY
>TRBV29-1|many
SVEVSDRGTGELF
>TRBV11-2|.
ASSSLAGSPSYEQY
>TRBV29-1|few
SAAGTGTDTQY
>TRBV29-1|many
SVALIAGGLGYT
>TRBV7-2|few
ASSQGTASYEQY
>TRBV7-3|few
ASSLRPGLAGTDEQF
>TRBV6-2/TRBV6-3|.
ASSHPTARRLGYT
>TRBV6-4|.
ASSATGIRYT
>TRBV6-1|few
ASRAFRDRGNEQY
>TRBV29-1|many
SVGGISHTTDTQY
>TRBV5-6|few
ASSPTWRGEQY